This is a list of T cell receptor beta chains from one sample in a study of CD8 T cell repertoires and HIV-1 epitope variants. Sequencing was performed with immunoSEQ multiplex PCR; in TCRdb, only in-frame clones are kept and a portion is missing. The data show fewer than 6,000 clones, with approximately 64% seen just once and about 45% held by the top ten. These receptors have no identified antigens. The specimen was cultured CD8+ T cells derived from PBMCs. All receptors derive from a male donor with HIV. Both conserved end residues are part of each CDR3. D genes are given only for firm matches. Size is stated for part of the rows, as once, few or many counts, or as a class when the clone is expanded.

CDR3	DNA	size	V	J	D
CASSSYRGGETQYF	TGTGCCAGCAGCTCCTACAGGGGTGGAGAGACCCAGTACTTC	-	TRBV11-1	TRBJ2-5	TRBD1
CASRPGRGYEQYF	TGTGCCAGCAGGCCGGGACGGGGCTACGAGCAGTACTTC	-	TRBV5-4	TRBJ2-7	-
CASTIFNGNQPQHF	TGTGCCAGTACTATTTTTAATGGCAATCAGCCCCAGCATTTT	few	TRBV19	TRBJ1-5	-
CAISDQGPNSNYGYTF	TGTGCCATCAGTGACCAAGGACCGAACTCTAACTATGGCTACACCTTC	few	TRBV10-3	TRBJ1-2	-
CASSTQERAETDTQYF	TGTGCCAGCAGTACCCAGGAGAGGGCCGAGACAGATACGCAGTATTTT	-	TRBV27	TRBJ2-3	-
CASSWGGGYGYTF	TGTGCCAGCAGTTGGGGGGGAGGCTATGGCTACACCTTC	once	TRBV28	TRBJ1-2	-
CASSSYREGGETQYF	TGTGCCAGCAGCTCCTACCGGGAGGGAGGGGAGACCCAGTACTTC	-	TRBV7-9	TRBJ2-5	TRBD2
CASSFAGPTSGRPKQYF	TGTGCCAGCAGTTTCGCCGGTCCGACTAGCGGGAGGCCTAAGCAGTACTTC	-	TRBV27	TRBJ2-7	TRBD2
CASSYELGTGGYEQYF	TGTGCCAGCAGTTACGAGTTGGGGACAGGGGGCTACGAGCAGTACTTC	-	TRBV6-6	TRBJ2-7	TRBD1
CSVRLAEGYEQFF	TGCAGCGTTCGACTAGCGGAGGGGTATGAGCAGTTCTTC	-	TRBV29-1	TRBJ2-1	TRBD2
CASSLTGSNYGYTF	TGTGCCAGCAGTTTGACAGGGTCTAACTATGGCTACACCTTC	-	TRBV27	TRBJ1-2	TRBD1
CASSLGTGARKEQFF	TGTGCCAGCAGTTTAGGGACAGGAGCTAGGAAGGAGCAGTTCTTC	-	TRBV27	TRBJ2-1	TRBD1
CASSSGTVFTYEQYF	TGTGCCAGCAGTTCCGGGACAGTTTTCACCTACGAGCAGTACTTC	-	TRBV27	TRBJ2-7	TRBD1
CAGGSGAHEQYF	TGTGCCGGGGGAAGCGGGGCCCACGAGCAGTACTTC	-	TRBV7-9	TRBJ2-7	TRBD2
CASSSIAGIMTDTQYF	TGTGCCAGCTCTTCTATAGCGGGCATTATGACAGATACGCAGTATTTT	-	TRBV18	TRBJ2-3	TRBD2
CASSSKKPSGRALDTQYF	TGTGCCAGTAGTTCAAAGAAACCTAGCGGGAGGGCCTTGGATACGCAGTATTTT	-	TRBV19	TRBJ2-3	TRBD2
CASSHSGTGVNTEAFF	TGCGCCAGCAGTCATTCCGGGACAGGGGTGAACACTGAAGCTTTCTTT	few	TRBV23-1	TRBJ1-1	TRBD1
CASSEEWAIDNYGYTF	TGCGCCAGCAGTGAAGAGTGGGCGATCGATAACTATGGCTACACCTTC	-	TRBV10-1	TRBJ1-2	-
CASSEGTGGGETQYF	TGTGCCAGCAGTGAAGGGACAGGGGGCGGGGAGACCCAGTACTTC	-	TRBV25-1	TRBJ2-5	TRBD1
CASSWQGGETQYF	TGTGCCAGCAGTTGGCAGGGCGGAGAGACCCAGTACTTC	-	TRBV27	TRBJ2-5	-
CATRAGLFTDTQYF	TGTGCCACTCGGGCGGGACTATTCACAGATACGCAGTATTTT	-	TRBV2	TRBJ2-3	TRBD2
CASSDREGNTGELFF	TGTGCCAGCAGTGATCGAGAGGGGAACACCGGGGAGCTGTTTTTT	-	TRBV6-4	TRBJ2-2	-
CASSLSLVTEAFF	TGTGCCAGCAGTTTATCCTTGGTGACTGAAGCTTTCTTT	-	TRBV27	TRBJ1-1	-
CAISPWDPKTEAFF	TGTGCCATCAGCCCCTGGGATCCCAAAACTGAAGCTTTCTTT	-	TRBV28	TRBJ1-1	-
CASSYPTTGTYGYTF	TGTGCCAGCAGCTACCCAACGACGGGGACTTATGGCTACACCTTC	-	TRBV7-9	TRBJ1-2	-
CASSLYPELAGVNTQYF	TGTGCCAGCAGCTTATACCCCGAACTAGCGGGGGTAAATACGCAGTATTTT	-	TRBV11-2	TRBJ2-3	TRBD2
CASGWGPGELFF	TGTGCCAGTGGGTGGGGCCCCGGGGAGCTGTTTTTT	once	TRBV19	TRBJ2-2	-
CSVEDLGDPGQGYEQYF	TGCAGCGTTGAAGATCTGGGGGACCCGGGACAGGGCTACGAGCAGTACTTC	-	TRBV29-1	TRBJ2-7	TRBD1
CASSLSLVGNTEAFF	TGTGCCAGCAGCTTAAGTTTAGTCGGGAACACTGAAGCTTTCTTT	once	TRBV7-2	TRBJ1-1	-
CASSEAGGPNEQFF	TGTGCCAGCAGTGAAGCGGGGGGGCCCAATGAGCAGTTCTTC	medium-sized	TRBV6-4	TRBJ2-1	TRBD2
CASSFGTGNQPQHF	TGTGCCAGCAGTTTCGGGACAGGCAATCAGCCCCAGCATTTT	-	TRBV27	TRBJ1-5	TRBD1
CASKPGTNGELFF	TGTGCCAGCAAGCCCGGGACCAACGGGGAGCTGTTTTTT	-	TRBV6-1	TRBJ2-2	-
CASSDPGTGLNQPQHF	TGTGCCAGCAGTGACCCCGGGACAGGCTTAAATCAGCCCCAGCATTTT	-	TRBV2	TRBJ1-5	TRBD1
CASRLTGDYNEQFF	TGTGCCAGCAGACTAACAGGGGACTACAATGAGCAGTTCTTC	-	TRBV2	TRBJ2-1	TRBD1
CASMGGLKLAKNIQYF	TGTGCCAGCATGGGGGGACTGAAACTAGCCAAAAACATTCAGTACTTC	-	TRBV2	TRBJ2-4	-
CASSEVSSYEQYF	TGTGCCAGCAGTGAGGTCAGCTCCTACGAGCAGTACTTC	few	TRBV2	TRBJ2-7	-
CASSVNPAGDPDTQYF	TGTGCCAGCAGTGTGAATCCTGCGGGAGATCCAGATACGCAGTATTTT	-	TRBV2	TRBJ2-3	TRBD2
CASSQDPVELDYGYTF	TGCGCCAGCAGCCAAGATCCCGTCGAACTCGACTATGGCTACACCTTC	-	TRBV7-9	TRBJ1-2	-
CASSFWTGGEVNTEAFF	TGTGCCAGCAGCTTTTGGACAGGGGGCGAGGTGAACACTGAAGCTTTCTTT	few	TRBV13	TRBJ1-1	TRBD1
CATRDARGYEQYF	TGTGCCACCAGAGATGCGAGGGGGTACGAGCAGTACTTC	-	TRBV15	TRBJ2-7	-
CASSPLGGGEQFF	TGTGCCAGCAGCCCCCTCGGGGGGGGTGAGCAGTTCTTC	-	TRBV7-6	TRBJ2-1	TRBD2
CASSDRGRETQYF	TGTGCCAGCAGTGACAGGGGACGAGAGACCCAGTACTTC	-	TRBV6-4	TRBJ2-5	-
CASSPAVEAFF	TGTGCCAGCAGTCCCGCAGTTGAAGCTTTCTTT	few	TRBV28	TRBJ1-1	-
CAWDRGGDNSPLHF	TGTGCCTGGGACAGGGGTGGAGATAATTCACCCCTCCACTTT	-	TRBV30	TRBJ1-6	TRBD1
CASSLGTASGYTF	TGTGCCAGCAGCCTCGGGACAGCCTCGGGCTACACCTTC	-	TRBV16	TRBJ1-2	TRBD1
CASSLLGRTEAFF	TGTGCCAGCAGTTTATTGGGTAGGACTGAAGCTTTCTTT	-	TRBV28	TRBJ1-1	-
CASSPDERGYTF	TGTGCCAGCAGTCCGGACGAGAGAGGCTACACCTTC	-	TRBV6-5	TRBJ1-2	-
CASSNRWNEQFF	TGTGCCAGCAGCAACAGGTGGAATGAGCAGTTCTTC	-	TRBV6-1	TRBJ2-1	-
CASSFSGSGYTF	TGTGCCAGCAGCTTTTCGGGTAGTGGCTACACCTTC	-	TRBV5-6	TRBJ1-2	-
CASSPTTGGGNTIYF	TGTGCCAGCAGCCCAACGACAGGGGGAGGAAACACCATATATTTT	few	TRBV11-3	TRBJ1-3	TRBD1
CASSQVTGREGYNEQFF	TGTGCCAGCAGCCAAGTGACAGGGAGGGAGGGATACAATGAGCAGTTCTTC	-	TRBV4-2	TRBJ2-1	-
CATPGIHEQYF	TGTGCCACCCCTGGAATCCACGAGCAGTACTTC	-	TRBV19	TRBJ2-7	-
CASSLGDPGPPPYEQFF	TGTGCCAGCAGCTTAGGGGATCCGGGACCCCCTCCGTATGAGCAGTTCTTC	-	TRBV7-9	TRBJ2-1	-